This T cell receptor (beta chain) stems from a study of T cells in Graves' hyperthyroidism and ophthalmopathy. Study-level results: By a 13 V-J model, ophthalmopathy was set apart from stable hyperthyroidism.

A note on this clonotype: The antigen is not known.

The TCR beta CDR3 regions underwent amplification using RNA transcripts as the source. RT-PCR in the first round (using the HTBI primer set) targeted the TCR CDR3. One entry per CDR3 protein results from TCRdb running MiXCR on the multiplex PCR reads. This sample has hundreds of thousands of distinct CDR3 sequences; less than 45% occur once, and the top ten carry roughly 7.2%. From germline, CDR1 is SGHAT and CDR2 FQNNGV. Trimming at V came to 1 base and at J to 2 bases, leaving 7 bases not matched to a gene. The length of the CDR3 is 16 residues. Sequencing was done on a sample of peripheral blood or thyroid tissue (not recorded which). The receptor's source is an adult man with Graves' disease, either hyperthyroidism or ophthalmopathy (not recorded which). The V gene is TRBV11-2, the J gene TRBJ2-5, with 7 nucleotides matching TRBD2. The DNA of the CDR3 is TGTGCCAGCAGCTTAGGGGTCGGGGGGACTCAAGAGACCCAGTACTTC. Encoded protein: CASSLGVGGTQETQYF.